In this sample, the clone carrying this T cell receptor beta chain turned up once. The sample originates from a study of blood T cell repertoires in COVID-19. Study information: There were acute and convalescent COVID-19 samples, and they came from the United States, Italy and Spain.

TCRdb's copy holds only in-frame clones and misses some; the assay was immunoSEQ multiplex PCR. The sample yields about 13,000 clones, about 88% seen once. The ends lost 0 bases at V and 7 bases at J; junction bases unmatched: 9. Germline CDR1 LGHDT, CDR2 YNNKEL (reference sequence). The CDR3 runs to 16 residues. This chain joins TRBV3-1 (or the pseudogene TRBV3-2) and TRBJ2-1; 7 bases are a match to TRBD2. This TCR was recovered from a human donor in a cohort sampled during active COVID-19. The sample taken for sequencing was peripheral blood. The CDR3 protein is CASSQDQGGRPNEQFF. For the CDR3, the DNA is TGTGCCAGCAGCCAAGATCAAGGCGGGAGACCGAATGAGCAGTTCTTC.